The rows below give T cell receptor beta chains drawn from one sample of a study of response to subunit inactivated influenza vaccine. One entry per CDR3 protein, called by TCRdb with MiXCR from the RT-PCR reads. The table records 650,000 to 850,000 distinct CDR3 sequences, more than 11% of them present only once. Sequencing used PBMCs from blood, obtained about 14 days before vaccination. The receptors come from a man over 45 who received an inactivated influenza vaccine. CDR3s include the opening cysteine and the closing phenylalanine or tryptophan. A D gene is named only where the DNA matches it firmly. Only part of the rows carry a size: once, few, many, or a class if the clone is expanded.

length: 12
J: TRBJ2-2
V: TRBV6-2/TRBV6-3
D: .
size: .
CDR3: CASPISTGELFF
DNA: TGTGCCAGCCCGATTTCAACCGGGGAGCTGTTTTTT

length: 12
J: TRBJ1-5
V: TRBV12-3/TRBV12-4
D: .
size: many
CDR3: CASSFYHQPQHF
DNA: TGTGCCAGCAGTTTTTACCATCAGCCCCAGCATTTT

length: 18
J: TRBJ2-3
V: TRBV12-3/TRBV12-4
D: .
size: few
CDR3: CASSLDTGRNLVADTQYF
DNA: TGTGCCAGCAGTTTAGACACGGGACGGAATCTAGTTGCAGATACGCAGTATTTT

length: 14
J: TRBJ2-2
V: TRBV4-1
D: .
size: few
CDR3: CASSLYGNAGELFF
DNA: TGCGCCAGCAGCCTTTACGGGAACGCCGGGGAGCTGTTTTTT

length: 15
J: TRBJ2-3
V: TRBV5-1
D: .
size: few
CDR3: CASSLKASSTDTQYF
DNA: TGCGCCAGCAGCTTGAAGGCTTCTAGCACAGATACGCAGTATTTT

length: 11
J: TRBJ2-7
V: TRBV20-1
D: .
size: few
CDR3: CSARVLPEQYF
DNA: TGCAGTGCTAGAGTGCTCCCCGAGCAGTACTTC

length: 15
J: TRBJ1-4
V: TRBV5-5
D: .
size: many
CDR3: CASTLRAGVSEKLFF
DNA: TGTGCCAGCACCCTTCGGGCAGGGGTATCTGAAAAACTGTTTTTT

length: 14
J: TRBJ2-3
V: TRBV20-1
D: .
size: few
CDR3: CSAGGQGGTDTQYF
DNA: TGCAGTGCCGGGGGGCAGGGGGGCACAGATACGCAGTATTTT

length: 14
J: TRBJ1-3
V: TRBV12-3/TRBV12-4
D: .
size: many
CDR3: CASSFGGAGNTIYF
DNA: TGTGCCAGCAGTTTCGGGGGAGCTGGAAACACCATATATTTT

length: 15
J: TRBJ1-6
V: TRBV7-9
D: .
size: many
CDR3: CASSPSSSYNSPLHF
DNA: TGTGCCAGCAGCCCAAGTAGCTCCTATAATTCACCCCTCCACTTT

length: 13
J: TRBJ2-7
V: TRBV29-1
D: TRBD2
size: few
CDR3: CSVSTSGYYEQYF
DNA: TGCAGCGTGTCGACTAGCGGGTACTACGAGCAGTACTTC

length: 16
J: TRBJ1-1
V: TRBV6-1
D: .
size: once
CDR3: CASSEGPPDTYTEAFF
DNA: TGTGCCAGCAGTGAAGGTCCCCCAGACACCTACACTGAAGCTTTCTTT

length: 16
J: TRBJ2-1
V: TRBV4-2
D: .
size: .
CDR3: CASSQDGGGKNNEQFF
DNA: TGTGCCAGCAGCCAAGATGGAGGGGGAAAGAACAATGAGCAGTTCTTC

length: 14
J: TRBJ1-1
V: TRBV4-2
D: .
size: .
CDR3: CASSQLNQNTEAFF
DNA: TGTGCCAGCAGCCAATTAAACCAGAACACTGAAGCTTTCTTT

length: 19
J: TRBJ2-1
V: TRBV15
D: .
size: few
CDR3: CATSNRGQAPLRFYNEQFF
DNA: TGTGCCACCAGCAATAGGGGACAAGCCCCGTTAAGGTTCTACAATGAGCAGTTCTTC

length: 16
J: TRBJ1-2
V: TRBV12-3/TRBV12-4
D: TRBD1
size: .
CDR3: CASRPRTGDFRYGYTF
DNA: TGTGCCAGCAGACCGAGGACAGGGGATTTCCGCTATGGCTACACCTTC

length: 14
J: TRBJ2-3
V: TRBV29-1
D: TRBD1
size: few
CDR3: CSVVTDRDPDTQYF
DNA: TGCAGCGTTGTGACGGACAGGGATCCAGATACGCAGTATTTT

length: 16
J: TRBJ2-1
V: TRBV11-2
D: TRBD2
size: few
CDR3: CASSPLTSGFYNEQFF
DNA: TGTGCCAGCAGCCCCCTGACTAGCGGCTTTTACAATGAGCAGTTCTTC

length: 13
J: TRBJ2-1
V: TRBV7-3
D: TRBD1
size: .
CDR3: CASSADRDNEQFF
DNA: TGTGCCAGCAGCGCCGACAGGGACAATGAGCAGTTCTTC

length: 17
J: TRBJ1-1
V: TRBV9
D: TRBD1
size: .
CDR3: CASSGGGDRAWGTEAFF
DNA: TGTGCCAGCAGCGGCGGGGGGGACAGGGCCTGGGGCACTGAAGCTTTCTTT

length: 15
J: TRBJ2-1
V: TRBV11-2
D: TRBD2
size: few
CDR3: CASSFTSGYYNEQFF
DNA: TGTGCCAGCAGCTTCACTAGCGGCTACTACAATGAGCAGTTCTTC

length: 14
J: TRBJ2-4
V: TRBV12-3/TRBV12-4
D: .
size: few
CDR3: CASSSAIAKNIQYF
DNA: TGTGCCAGCAGTTCTGCAATAGCCAAAAACATTCAGTACTTC

length: 13
J: TRBJ1-5
V: TRBV10-3
D: .
size: few
CDR3: CAISESSGQPQHF
DNA: TGTGCCATCAGTGAGTCGTCTGGCCAGCCCCAGCATTTT

length: 16
J: TRBJ2-3
V: TRBV10-3
D: .
size: few
CDR3: CAISESQGLGTDTQYF
DNA: TGTGCCATCAGTGAGTCCCAGGGTTTAGGAACAGATACGCAGTATTTT

length: 12
J: TRBJ1-1
V: TRBV2
D: .
size: .
CDR3: CASSQVWMQAFF
DNA: TGTGCCAGCAGTCAAGTCTGGATGCAGGCTTTCTTT

length: 13
J: TRBJ1-4
V: TRBV12-3/TRBV12-4
D: .
size: .
CDR3: CASSLGSVDKLFF
DNA: TGTGCCAGCAGTTTAGGGTCTGTTGATAAACTGTTTTTT

length: 15
J: TRBJ1-5
V: TRBV12-3/TRBV12-4
D: TRBD1
size: many
CDR3: CASTADRASNQPQHF
DNA: TGTGCCAGCACCGCGGACAGGGCTAGCAATCAGCCCCAGCATTTT

length: 15
J: TRBJ1-2
V: TRBV12-3/TRBV12-4
D: .
size: .
CDR3: CASSPYRGESYGYTF
DNA: TGTGCCAGCAGTCCTTACCGGGGCGAGTCTTATGGCTACACCTTC

length: 15
J: TRBJ2-6
V: TRBV20-1
D: .
size: few
CDR3: CCARDRRSGANVLTF
DNA: TGCTGTGCTAGAGATCGTAGATCCGGGGCCAACGTCCTGACTTTC

length: 15
J: TRBJ2-4
V: TRBV19
D: .
size: .
CDR3: CASSPGWVAKNIQYF
DNA: TGTGCCAGTAGCCCCGGCTGGGTAGCCAAAAACATTCAGTACTTC

length: 15
J: TRBJ2-1
V: TRBV7-2
D: .
size: few
CDR3: CASSSPSSAYNEQFF
DNA: TGTGCCAGCAGCTCCCCGAGTAGCGCCTACAATGAGCAGTTCTTC

length: 17
J: TRBJ2-1
V: TRBV5-1
D: TRBD2
size: .
CDR3: CSRLRGERGKYYNEQFF
DNA: TGCTCTCGTCTTAGGGGCGAGCGGGGGAAGTACTACAATGAGCAGTTCTTC

length: 16
J: TRBJ1-5
V: TRBV20-1
D: .
size: .
CDR3: CCARDGAAGGNQPQHF
DNA: TGCTGTGCTAGAGATGGTGCTGCAGGAGGCAATCAGCCCCAGCATTTT

length: 11
J: TRBJ2-2
V: TRBV7-9
D: .
size: many
CDR3: CASSLPGELFF
DNA: TGTGCCAGCAGCTTACCCGGGGAGCTGTTTTTT

length: 13
J: TRBJ1-1
V: TRBV12-3/TRBV12-4
D: .
size: few
CDR3: CATWTGANTEAFF
DNA: TGTGCCACCTGGACGGGGGCGAACACTGAAGCTTTCTTT

length: 14
J: TRBJ2-7
V: TRBV25-1
D: TRBD1
size: few
CDR3: CASSEDRVSYEQYF
DNA: TGTGCCAGCAGTGAGGACAGGGTCTCCTACGAGCAGTACTTC

length: 13
J: TRBJ1-5
V: TRBV3-1
D: .
size: few
CDR3: CASSSVEGSPQHF
DNA: TGTGCCAGCAGCTCCGTTGAGGGCTCGCCCCAGCATTTT

length: 14
J: TRBJ2-2
V: TRBV7-9
D: .
size: few
CDR3: CASSLEAGTGELFF
DNA: TGTGCCAGCAGCTTAGAGGCGGGCACCGGGGAGCTGTTTTTT

length: 16
J: TRBJ2-1
V: TRBV20-1
D: TRBD2
size: .
CDR3: CSAPSRGVSSYNEQFF
DNA: TGCAGTGCCCCTTCTCGGGGGGTCAGCTCCTACAATGAGCAGTTCTTC

length: 18
J: TRBJ2-7
V: TRBV11-1
D: TRBD2
size: .
CDR3: CASSYRWGLGGRADEQYF
DNA: TGTGCCAGCAGCTATAGATGGGGCCTTGGAGGGAGGGCCGACGAGCAGTACTTC

length: 15
J: TRBJ2-5
V: TRBV7-3
D: .
size: .
CDR3: CASSENYGGKETQYF
DNA: TGTGCCAGCAGTGAAAATTACGGGGGAAAAGAGACCCAGTACTTC

length: 14
J: TRBJ2-5
V: TRBV6-2/TRBV6-3
D: .
size: .
CDR3: CASNPRAIQETQYF
DNA: TGTGCCAGCAACCCCCGGGCAATCCAAGAGACCCAGTACTTC

length: 16
J: TRBJ2-7
V: TRBV18
D: TRBD2
size: many
CDR3: CASSPPMAGGPHEQYF
DNA: TGTGCCAGCTCACCGCCCATGGCGGGAGGGCCCCACGAGCAGTACTTC

length: 17
J: TRBJ1-3
V: TRBV3-1
D: .
size: few
CDR3: CASSQRGAQDSGNTIYF
DNA: TGTGCCAGCAGTCAGAGGGGGGCACAAGACTCTGGAAACACCATATATTTT

length: 12
J: TRBJ2-7
V: TRBV29-1
D: .
size: .
CDR3: CSVGYRGVEQYF
DNA: TGCAGCGTTGGGTACCGAGGAGTCGAGCAGTACTTC

length: 13
J: TRBJ2-7
V: TRBV7-2
D: TRBD2
size: .
CDR3: CASSYGLAFEQYF
DNA: TGTGCCAGCAGCTACGGACTAGCTTTCGAGCAGTACTTC

length: 14
J: TRBJ2-5
V: TRBV27
D: TRBD2
size: .
CDR3: CASSLSVAGGAQYF
DNA: TGTGCCAGCAGTTTATCGGTGGCGGGGGGGGCCCAGTACTTC

length: 13
J: TRBJ1-2
V: TRBV6-2/TRBV6-3
D: .
size: few
CDR3: CASSVEANYGYTF
DNA: TGTGCCAGCAGCGTGGAAGCTAACTATGGCTACACCTTC

length: 16
J: TRBJ2-5
V: TRBV5-1
D: TRBD1
size: few
CDR3: CASSPGTGGRTETQYF
DNA: TGCGCCAGCAGCCCAGGGACAGGGGGCAGGACAGAGACCCAGTACTTC

length: 18
J: TRBJ1-6
V: TRBV11-2
D: TRBD1
size: few
CDR3: CASSRWLTGSSYNSPLHF
DNA: TGTGCCAGCAGCCGTTGGTTGACAGGGAGCTCCTATAATTCACCCCTCCACTTT

length: 13
J: TRBJ2-2
V: TRBV7-9
D: .
size: many
CDR3: CASSLLTTGELFF
DNA: TGTGCCAGCAGCTTATTAACGACCGGGGAGCTGTTTTTT

length: 14
J: TRBJ2-7
V: TRBV6-2/TRBV6-3
D: .
size: .
CDR3: CASSPHWGSNEQYF
DNA: TGTGCCAGCAGTCCGCACTGGGGGAGCAACGAGCAGTACTTC

length: 15
J: TRBJ2-3
V: TRBV5-5
D: .
size: .
CDR3: CASSFLGAGADTQYF
DNA: TGTGCCAGCAGCTTTTTAGGGGCAGGGGCAGATACGCAGTATTTT

length: 12
J: TRBJ2-2
V: TRBV29-1
D: .
size: many
CDR3: CSVARATGELFF
DNA: TGCAGCGTTGCCAGGGCCACCGGGGAGCTGTTTTTT

length: 14
J: TRBJ2-1
V: TRBV20-1
D: .
size: many
CDR3: CSAREGSSYNEQFF
DNA: TGCAGTGCTAGGGAGGGGAGCTCCTACAATGAGCAGTTCTTC